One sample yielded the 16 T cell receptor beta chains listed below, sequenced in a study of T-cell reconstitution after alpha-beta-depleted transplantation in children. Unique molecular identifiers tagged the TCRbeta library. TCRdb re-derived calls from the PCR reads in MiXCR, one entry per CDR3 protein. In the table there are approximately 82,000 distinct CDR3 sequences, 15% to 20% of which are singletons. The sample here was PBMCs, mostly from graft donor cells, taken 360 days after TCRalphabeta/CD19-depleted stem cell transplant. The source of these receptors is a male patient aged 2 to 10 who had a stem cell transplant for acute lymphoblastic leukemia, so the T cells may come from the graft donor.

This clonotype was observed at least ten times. In DNA form, the CDR3 reads TGTGCCACCAGTGCCTCAACGCCAACCGGCTACACCTTC. It encodes CATSASTPTGYTF. This sequence joins TRBV24-1 and TRBJ1-2; D is unclear. Germline lookup yields CDR1 KGHDR and CDR2 SFDVKD. The CDR3 extends over 13 amino acids. Trimming took off 5 bases at V and 8 bases at J, with 14 bases between the two ends.

CDR3: CATSNSGRVPYNEQFF. DNA for the CDR3: TGTGCCACCAGCAATAGCGGGAGAGTCCCGTACAATGAGCAGTTCTTC. This sequence joins TRBV15 and TRBJ2-1; TRBD2 matches at 9 bases. V gave up 4 bases and J gave up 4 bases; unmatched junction bases: 8. This CDR3 spans 16 amino acids. Germline-derived CDR1 and CDR2 are LNHNV and YYDKDF (reference sequence).

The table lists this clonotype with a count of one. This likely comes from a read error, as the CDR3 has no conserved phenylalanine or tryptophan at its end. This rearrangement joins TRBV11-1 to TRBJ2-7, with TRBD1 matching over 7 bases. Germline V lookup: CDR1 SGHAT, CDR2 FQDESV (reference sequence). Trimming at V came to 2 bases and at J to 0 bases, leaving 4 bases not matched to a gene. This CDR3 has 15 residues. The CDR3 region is CASSLTGQFSYEQYS. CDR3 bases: TGTGCCAGCAGCTTAACGGGACAGTTCTCCTACGAGCAGTACTCC.

CDR3 region: CASNPGGLGTDTQYF. In nucleotides, the CDR3 is TGTGCCAGCAATCCAGGGGGCTTAGGCACAGATACGCAGTATTTT. The V and J genes are TRBV6-1 and TRBJ2-3; 8 positions agree with TRBD1. The CDR3 is 15 amino acids. Per the germline V gene, CDR1 is MNHNS and CDR2 is SASEGT. V dropped 7 bases and J dropped 1; count of bases not matched to a gene: 7.

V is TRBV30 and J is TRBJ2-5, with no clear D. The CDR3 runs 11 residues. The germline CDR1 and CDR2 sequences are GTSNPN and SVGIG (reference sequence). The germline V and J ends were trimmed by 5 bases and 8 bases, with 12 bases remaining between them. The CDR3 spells CAWELLDTQYF. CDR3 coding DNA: TGTGCCTGGGAGCTCCTGGATACCCAGTACTTC.

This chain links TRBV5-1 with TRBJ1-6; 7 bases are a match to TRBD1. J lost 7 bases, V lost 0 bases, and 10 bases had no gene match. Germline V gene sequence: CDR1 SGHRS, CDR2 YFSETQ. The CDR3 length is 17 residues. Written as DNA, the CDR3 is TGCGCCAGCAGCTTGGCTTGGCCAGGGGGTATCAATTCACCCCTCCACTTT. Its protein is CASSLAWPGGINSPLHF.

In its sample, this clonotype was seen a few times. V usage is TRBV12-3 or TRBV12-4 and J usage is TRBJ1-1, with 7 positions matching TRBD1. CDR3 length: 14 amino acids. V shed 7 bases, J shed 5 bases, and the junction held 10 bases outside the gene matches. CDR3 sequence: CASILGTVETEAFF. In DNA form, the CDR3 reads TGTGCCAGCATTCTCGGGACAGTCGAAACTGAAGCTTTCTTT.

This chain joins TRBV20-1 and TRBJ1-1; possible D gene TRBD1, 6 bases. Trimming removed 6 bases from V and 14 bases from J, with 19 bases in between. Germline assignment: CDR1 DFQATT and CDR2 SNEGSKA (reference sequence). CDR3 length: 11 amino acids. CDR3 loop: CSAMDSPDHFF. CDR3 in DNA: TGCAGTGCGATGGACAGCCCGGATCACTTCTTT.

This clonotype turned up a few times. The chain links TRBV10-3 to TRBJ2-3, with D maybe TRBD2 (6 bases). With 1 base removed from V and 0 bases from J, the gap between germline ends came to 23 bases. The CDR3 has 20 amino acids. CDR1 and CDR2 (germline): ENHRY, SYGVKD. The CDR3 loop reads CAISEFPFVLADLSTDTQYF. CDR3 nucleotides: TGTGCCATCAGTGAGTTTCCCTTCGTTTTAGCGGACTTGAGCACAGATACGCAGTATTTT.

In DNA, the CDR3 is TGCGCCAGCAGACCAACCCGGGCCCTGGCCCTAGTGAACACTGAAGCTTTCTTT. This gives the protein CASRPTRALALVNTEAFF. The V and J genes are TRBV5-1 and TRBJ1-1; D not certain. This CDR3 has 18 residues. Trimming cost V 5 bases and J 0 bases, with 23 bases left between them. Germline loops: CDR1 SGHRS, CDR2 YFSETQ.

CDR3 protein: CASSDLAYGVDEQFF. The DNA for the CDR3 is TGTGCCAGCAGTGATCTAGCTTATGGGGTCGATGAGCAGTTCTTC. This chain links TRBV6-1 with TRBJ2-1, with D possibly TRBD2 on 5 matching bases. The V and J ends lost 3 bases and 8 bases respectively, with 17 bases between them. Germline V gene data show CDR1 as MNHNS and CDR2 as SASEGT. This CDR3 contains 15 residues.

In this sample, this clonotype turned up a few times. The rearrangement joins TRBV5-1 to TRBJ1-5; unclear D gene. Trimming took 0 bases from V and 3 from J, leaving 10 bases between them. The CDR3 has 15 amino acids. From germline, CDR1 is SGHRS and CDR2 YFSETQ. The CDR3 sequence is CASSLDSLANQPQHF. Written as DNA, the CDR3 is TGCGCCAGCAGCTTGGACAGCCTTGCCAATCAGCCCCAGCATTTT.

Here the CDR3 reads CASSYTDRLGYGYTF. As DNA, the CDR3 is TGTGCCAGCAGTTACACGGACAGGCTGGGGTATGGCTACACCTTC. The chain carries TRBV6-5 and TRBJ1-2, with TRBD1 matching over 7 bases. This CDR3 has 15 amino acids. Germline CDR1 and CDR2: MNHEY and SVGAGI. V trimming: 2 bases; J trimming: 5 bases; junction bases outside the gene matches: 8.

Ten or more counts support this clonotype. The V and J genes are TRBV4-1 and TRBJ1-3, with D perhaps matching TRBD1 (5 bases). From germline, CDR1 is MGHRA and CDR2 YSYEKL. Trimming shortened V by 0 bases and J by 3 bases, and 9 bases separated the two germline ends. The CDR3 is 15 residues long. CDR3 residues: CASSQEDTYGNTIYF. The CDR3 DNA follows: TGCGCCAGCAGCCAAGAGGACACCTATGGAAACACCATATATTTT.

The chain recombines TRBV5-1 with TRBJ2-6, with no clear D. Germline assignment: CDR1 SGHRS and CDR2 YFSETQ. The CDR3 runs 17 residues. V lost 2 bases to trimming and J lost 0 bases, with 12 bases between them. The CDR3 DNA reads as TGCGCCAGCAGCTTCCCAGGAGTCAGCTCTGGGGCCAACGTCCTGACTTTC. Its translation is CASSFPGVSSGANVLTF. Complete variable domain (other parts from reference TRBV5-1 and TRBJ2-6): KAGVTQTPRYLIKTRGQQVTLSCSPISGHRSVSWYQQTPGQGLQFLFEYFSETQRNKGNFPGRFSGRQFSNSRSEMNVSTLELGDSALYLCASSFPGVSSGANVLTFGAGSRLTVL.

The CDR3 reads CASSLEGGVSYEQYF. In nucleotides, the CDR3 is TGCGCCAGCAGCTTGGAGGGCGGGGTCTCCTACGAGCAGTACTTC. V usage is TRBV5-1 and J usage is TRBJ2-7, with D possibly TRBD2 on 6 matching bases. The CDR3 length is 15 residues. V was shortened by 0 bases and J by 0 bases, with 10 bases between the two germline ends. Germline CDR1 SGHRS, CDR2 YFSETQ.